The clone carrying this TCR beta chain was counted ten times or more. This entry is derived from a study of neurological immune-mediated disorders. As for the study in general: Multiple sclerosis patients numbering around 35 comprised some 30 relapsing-remitting and 3 secondary progressive patients.

cDNA was made by 5'RACE with 10-nucleotide random UMIs. TCRdb recomputed calls from the 5' RACE reads with MiXCR, one row per CDR3 protein. The sample yields more than 45,000 distinct CDR3 sequences, 2% to 3% seen once. V was clipped by 5 bases and J by 4 bases, with 14 bases between them. CDR1 MNHEY and CDR2 SVGAGI come from the germline V gene. This CDR3 contains 14 residues. This rearrangement joins TRBV6-5 to TRBJ1-2, with D tentatively TRBD1 (5 bases). Sequencing was performed on PBMCs. This TCR was recovered from a man aged 50 to 59 with multiple sclerosis. This CDR3 reads CASSRPGGGYGYTF. In DNA form, the CDR3 reads TGTGCCAGCAGTCGCCCCGGGGGAGGCTATGGCTACACCTTC.